The 32 T cell receptor beta chains below were found in one sample sequenced in a study of OX40 agonist ivuxolimab in advanced cancers. Measured with immunoSEQ multiplex PCR; TCRdb has only the in-frame clones, and not every one. The sample carries fewer than 50,000 clones, around 93% recorded once. The sequencing here drew on CD4+ or CD8+ T cells sorted from blood, taken in a trial of the OX40 agonist ivuxolimab. All receptors come from an adult with an advanced solid tumor such as melanoma, head and neck, liver or kidney cancer.

V and J are TRBV15 and TRBJ2-7, with 8 bases matching TRBD2. The CDR3 consists of 14 residues. CDR1 and CDR2 (germline): LNHNV, YYDKDF (reference sequence). The trim removed 4 bases at V and 2 bases at J, leaving 4 bases unmatched. Here the CDR3 reads CATSTSGLAYEQYF. The CDR3 DNA reads as TGTGCCACCAGCACTTCGGGACTAGCCTACGAGCAGTACTTC.

V usage is TRBV18 and J usage is TRBJ2-1; TRBD1 might be the D (6 bases). This CDR3 is built from 15 residues. V was clipped by 2 bases and J by 7 bases, with 15 bases between them. Germline values: CDR1 KGHSH, CDR2 LQKENI. The CDR3 DNA reads TGTGCCAGCTCACCAAATGGCAGGGGTCGGAATGAGCAGTTCTTC. This codes for CASSPNGRGRNEQFF. The variable domain in full, with the rest retrieved from reference TRBV18 and TRBJ2-1, is NAGVMQNPRHLVRRRGQEARLRCSPMKGHSHVYWYRQLPEEGLKFMVYLQKENIIDESGMPKERFSAEFPKEGPSILRIQQVVRGDSAAYFCASSPNGRGRNEQFFGPGTRLTVL.

The chain couples TRBV11-3 to TRBJ2-3; D is perhaps TRBD2 (5 bases). This CDR3 is 13 amino acids long. From germline, CDR1 is SGHNT and CDR2 YENEEA. The V end was cut by 6 bases, the J end by 4 bases, with 11 bases between. The CDR3 protein is CASRVRGSDTQYF. The CDR3 coding sequence is TGTGCCAGCAGGGTGAGAGGGTCAGATACGCAGTATTTT.

The chain couples TRBV6-1 to TRBJ2-1, with D possibly matching TRBD2 (6 bases). Germline values: CDR1 MNHNS, CDR2 SASEGT. The V end was cut by 6 bases, the J end by 6 bases, with 18 bases between. The CDR3 is made up of 15 amino acids. In DNA form, the CDR3 reads TGTGCCAGCAGCGCCGCTAGCGCCCCTCGCAATGAGCAGTTCTTC. Its translation: CASSAASAPRNEQFF.

This chain connects TRBV19 to TRBJ2-2; D call uncertain. There are 16 residues in the CDR3. In germline, CDR1 is LNHDA, CDR2 SQIVND (reference sequence). V shed 0 bases and J shed 4 bases, with 12 bases lying between them. CDR3 in DNA: TGTGCCAGTAGTATAGATCTATGGACGGCCACCGGGGAGCTGTTTTTT. Residues: CASSIDLWTATGELFF.

V gene TRBV4-1 combines with J gene TRBJ1-2, with D possibly TRBD1 on 6 matching bases. The ends were cut back, 0 bases at V and 11 bases at J, with 13 bases in the middle. The V gene's germline CDR1 is MGHRA and CDR2 YSYEKL. The CDR3 runs to 13 residues. CDR3 sequence reads: CASSQDPRQGYTF. CDR3 bases: TGCGCCAGCAGCCAAGATCCCAGGCAGGGGTACACCTTC.

The genes are TRBV11-2 and TRBJ2-1; D is possibly TRBD2 (5 bases). This CDR3 region has 14 residues. V was clipped by 4 bases and J by 7 bases, with 14 bases between them. Germline-derived CDR1 and CDR2 are SGHAT and FQNNGV. CDR3 DNA: TGTGCCAGCAGCTACCGGGGAGCCTCGAATGAGCAGTTCTTC. This translates into CASSYRGASNEQFF.

The chain employs TRBV5-3 and TRBJ2-7; D may be TRBD1 or TRBD2 (5 bases each). TRBV5-3 is recorded as an ORF, its role being uncertain. Trimming took off 0 bases at V and 2 bases at J, with 18 bases between the two ends. The CDR3 is 17 residues long. The CDR3 reads CARSLGSYGTVAYEQYF. The CDR3 DNA sequence: TGTGCCAGAAGCTTGGGTTCATACGGGACGGTGGCCTACGAGCAGTACTTC.

Remarks on this clone: Relative to the germline gene, one junction end is altered; a read error may explain this. The rearrangement links TRBV7-7 to TRBJ2-7, with 7 positions matching TRBD2. The CDR3 sequence is 13 residues long. Germline-derived CDR1 and CDR2 are SSHAT and FNYEAQ (reference sequence). The CDR3 loop is CASSAGLYYEQYF. DNA for the CDR3: TGTGCTAGCAGCGCGGGACTATACTACGAGCAGTACTTC.

The V call is TRBV7-6, the J call TRBJ2-5, with D perhaps TRBD1 or TRBD2 (6 bases each). Per the germline V gene, CDR1 is SGHVS and CDR2 is FNYEAQ. This CDR3 contains 14 residues. V lost 5 bases to trimming and J lost 0 bases, with 10 bases between them. CDR3 sequence (DNA): TGTGCCAGCAGCGGAGGGGGGTACCAAGAGACCCAGTACTTC. It yields the protein CASSGGGYQETQYF.

The DNA of the CDR3 is TGTGCCAGCAGCTCACCCCACTTTGGACTGTTGGTTTACGAGCAGTACTTC. This translates into CASSSPHFGLLVYEQYF. This sequence joins TRBV7-2 and TRBJ2-7; a possible D gene is TRBD2 (5 bases). Germline CDR1 SGHTA, CDR2 FQGNSA. CDR3 length equals 17 residues. Deletions cut 4 bases from V and 4 bases from J, with 23 bases between.

The rearrangement links TRBV25-1 to TRBJ2-1; 9 bases fit TRBD2. From germline, CDR1 is MGHDK and CDR2 SYGVNS. V was clipped by 8 bases and J by 3 bases; unmatched bases: 11. The CDR3 runs 16 residues. The DNA for the CDR3 is TGTGCCAGCGCCCTAGCGGGATTTCAACTCTACAATGAGCAGTTCTTC. Translation: CASALAGFQLYNEQFF.

With regard to this clone: A single base is all that separates this from a far larger clone, so a read error is likely. At the DNA level, this CDR3 is encoded by other sequences in the same sample as well. This chain links TRBV6-6 with TRBJ2-7; TRBD1 or TRBD2 may be the D gene (5 bases each). V lost 7 bases and J lost 5, with 18 bases in between. Germline V gene sequence: CDR1 MNHNY, CDR2 SVGAGI (reference sequence). CDR3 length equals 14 residues. The CDR3 loop reads CASTYRDPANEQYF. The CDR3 DNA sequence: TGTGCCAGCACCTATCGGGACCCCGCAAACGAGCAGTACTTC.

The rearrangement joins TRBV25-1 to TRBJ2-3, with 7 bases lining up with TRBD2. The CDR3 loop spans 17 amino acids. The germline V gene encodes CDR1 MGHDK and CDR2 SYGVNS. V dropped 1 base and J dropped 1; count of bases not matched to a gene: 8. CDR3 sequence reads: CASSELGVAGGTDTQYF. The DNA for the CDR3 is TGTGCCAGCAGTGAATTGGGGGTAGCGGGTGGCACAGATACGCAGTATTTT.

CDR3 region: CSVGLAGFTGELFF. The DNA for the CDR3 is TGCAGCGTTGGACTAGCGGGGTTCACCGGGGAGCTGTTTTTT. The chain carries TRBV29-1 and TRBJ2-2, with TRBD2 identical over 11 bases. The germline V gene encodes CDR1 SQVTM and CDR2 ANQGSEA. This CDR3 is 14 amino acids long. J lost 4 bases, V lost 4 bases, and 2 bases had no gene match.

The V gene is TRBV28, the J gene TRBJ2-7, with 7 bases lining up with TRBD1. V gave up 10 bases and J gave up 6 bases; unmatched junction bases: 15. CDR1 is MDHEN, CDR2 SYDVKM, per germline. The CDR3 sequence is 14 residues long. CDR3 sequence reads: CATREITGVGEQYF. Written as DNA, the CDR3 is TGTGCCACCAGGGAGATCACAGGGGTCGGCGAGCAGTACTTC.

J is TRBJ2-7 and V is TRBV19; D remains ambiguous. Trimming took off 3 bases at V and 5 bases at J, with 5 bases between the two ends. The CDR3 is 11 amino acids. CDR1 is LNHDA, CDR2 SQIVND, per germline (reference sequence). The CDR3 protein is CASSIGHEQYF. In DNA form, the CDR3 reads TGTGCCAGTAGTATTGGCCACGAGCAGTACTTC.

CDR3 nucleotides: TGTGCCAGCAGCAACAACATGGGACAGTCAAACACCGGGGAGCTGTTTTTT. Its protein is CASSNNMGQSNTGELFF. This sequence joins TRBV7-9 and TRBJ2-2; 7 bases match TRBD1. V was clipped by 5 bases and J by 2 bases; unmatched bases: 11. In germline, CDR1 is SEHNR, CDR2 FQNEAQ (reference sequence). This CDR3 has 17 amino acids.

This clone has only a few counts. V and J are TRBV29-1 and TRBJ2-7; D is undetermined. The CDR3 is 14 residues long. Per the germline V gene, CDR1 is SQVTM and CDR2 is ANQGSEA. V lost 4 bases, J lost 0 bases, and 13 bases lay in between. CDR3 sequence (DNA): TGCAGCGTTGGGTACACTCTGAGCTCCTACGAGCAGTACTTC. Translated: CSVGYTLSSYEQYF.

The chain is built from TRBV7-9 and TRBJ2-1, with a weak D call TRBD1 (5 bases). CDR1 is SEHNR, CDR2 FQNEAQ, per germline (reference sequence). V dropped 1 base and J dropped 1 base, with 11 bases sitting between them. The CDR3 totals 16 residues. The chain's CDR3 is CASSLGMAGSYNEQFF. The CDR3 DNA follows: TGTGCCAGCAGCTTAGGAATGGCAGGGTCCTACAATGAGCAGTTCTTC.

V usage is TRBV28 and J usage is TRBJ2-7, with D unresolved. This CDR3 has 10 residues. V shed 6 bases and J shed 5 bases, with 5 bases lying between them. Germline lookup yields CDR1 MDHEN and CDR2 SYDVKM. The CDR3 here is CASRLDEQYF. CDR3 nucleotide sequence: TGTGCCAGCAGGCTAGACGAGCAGTACTTC.

The chain combines TRBV6-5 with TRBJ1-2; D unresolved. Germline CDR1 reads MNHEY; CDR2 reads SVGAGI. This CDR3 contains 14 residues. With 0 bases removed from V and 2 bases from J, the gap between germline ends came to 7 bases. This CDR3 reads CASSYSSQNYGYTF. CDR3 bases: TGTGCCAGCAGTTACTCGAGTCAGAACTATGGCTACACCTTC.

This chain uses TRBV2 with TRBJ2-3, with D unresolved. V was trimmed by 6 bases and J by 5 bases, leaving 9 bases between them. There are 12 residues in the CDR3. Germline assignment: CDR1 SNHLY and CDR2 FYNNEI. The CDR3 DNA follows: TGTGCCAGCAGGTTGCCACTAGATACGCAGTATTTT. Protein: CASRLPLDTQYF. Using reference TRBV2 and TRBJ2-3 for the parts outside the CDR3, the full variable domain is EPEVTQTPSHQVTQMGQEVILRCVPISNHLYFYWYRQILGQKVEFLVSFYNNEISEKSEIFDDQFSVERPDGSNFTLKIRSTKLEDSAMYFCASRLPLDTQYFGPGTRLTVL.

The genes are TRBV18 and TRBJ1-2, with 9 bases fitting TRBD1. The V gene's germline CDR1 is KGHSH and CDR2 LQKENI. CDR3 length: 17 amino acids. The V and J ends lost 2 bases and 3 bases, in that order; junction bases with no gene match: 10. The CDR3 DNA sequence: TGTGCCAGCTCACCAAGAATAGTGACAGGGGGGCACTATGGCTACACCTTC. Residues: CASSPRIVTGGHYGYTF.

This clone is large (0.1 to 1%) in the sample. The chain combines TRBV18 with TRBJ2-2, with 8 positions matching TRBD1. The V and J ends lost 2 bases and 7 bases, in that order; junction bases with no gene match: 6. This CDR3 is built from 15 residues. From germline, CDR1 is KGHSH and CDR2 LQKENI. CDR3 amino acids: CASSPGQGFFGELFF. In DNA, the CDR3 is TGTGCCAGCTCACCAGGACAGGGATTTTTCGGGGAGCTGTTTTTT.

This chain links TRBV4-1 with TRBJ2-7; TRBD2 aligns across 9 bases. V lost 1 base and J lost 3; bases outside the gene matches: 4. Germline CDR1 is MGHRA and CDR2 is YSYEKL. This CDR3 has 15 amino acids. CDR3 amino acids: CASSQVTSGDYEQYF. Written as DNA, the CDR3 is TGCGCCAGCAGCCAAGTGACTAGCGGAGACTACGAGCAGTACTTC.

The V gene is TRBV6-1, the J gene TRBJ2-2; 8 nucleotides agree with TRBD1. The germline CDR1 and CDR2 sequences are MNHNS and SASEGT. The CDR3 is made up of 17 amino acids. After removal of 3 bases from V and 5 bases from J, the junction contained 11 bases not matched to a gene. CDR3 in amino acids: CASSDAGGTGYTGELFF. The CDR3 coding sequence is TGTGCCAGCAGTGACGCCGGCGGGACAGGTTATACCGGGGAGCTGTTTTTT.

The V gene is TRBV9, the J gene TRBJ2-3; TRBD1 matches at 10 bases. V was pared by 7 bases and J by 4 bases, with 12 bases of the junction left unmatched. Germline V gives CDR1 SGDLS, CDR2 YYNGEE. The CDR3 has 16 residues. The CDR3 DNA reads TGTGCCAGCGGACTTCCCGCGGACAGGGGGGCAGATACGCAGTATTTT. Its protein product is CASGLPADRGADTQYF.

The chain employs TRBV29-1 and TRBJ2-1; 10 bases agree with TRBD2. In germline, CDR1 is SQVTM, CDR2 ANQGSEA. This CDR3 has 15 residues. J gave up 0 bases and V 3 bases, and 2 bases lay outside the gene matches. This chain's CDR3 is CSVEASGSSYNEQFF. CDR3 in DNA: TGCAGCGTTGAGGCTAGCGGGAGCTCCTACAATGAGCAGTTCTTC.

This chain connects TRBV9 to TRBJ2-7; 7 bases fit TRBD2. Germline-derived CDR1 and CDR2 are SGDLS and YYNGEE. After removal of 0 bases from V and 4 bases from J, the junction contained 4 bases not matched to a gene. This CDR3 is 14 amino acids long. CDR3 in DNA: TGTGCCAGCAGCGTAGCTAGCGGAGAATACGAGCAGTACTTC. As protein: CASSVASGEYEQYF.

The rearrangement links TRBV27 to TRBJ2-3; D gene ambiguous. The CDR3 spans 13 residues. Germline loops: CDR1 MNHEY, CDR2 SMNVEV (reference sequence). With 1 base removed from V and 4 bases from J, the gap between germline ends came to 6 bases. The chain's CDR3 is CASSLWQSDTQYF. DNA of the CDR3: TGTGCCAGCAGTTTATGGCAGTCAGATACGCAGTATTTT.

The chain recombines TRBV5-1 with TRBJ2-3, with unresolved D. V was trimmed by 2 bases and J by 2 bases, leaving 9 bases between them. The CDR3 has 14 residues. Germline-derived CDR1 and CDR2 are SGHRS and YFSETQ. Here the CDR3 reads CASSFLLATDTQYF. Written as DNA, the CDR3 is TGCGCCAGCAGCTTTCTATTAGCCACAGATACGCAGTATTTT.